The clone carrying this T cell receptor (beta chain) occurred a few times. Antigen: not known. This entry is derived from a study of T cells after yellow fever vaccination. This CDR3 is built from 13 residues. The V end was cut by 3 bases, the J end by 5 bases, with 9 bases between. The germline gives CDR1 SGHDN, CDR2 FVKESK. The 5'RACE template-switching step produced TCR cDNA and added a universal primer site and UMIs. Each CDR3 protein gets one entry after TCRdb re-called the 5' RACE reads with MiXCR. Here the sample spans nearly 300,000 distinct CDR3 sequences, around 8.6% being singletons. Study-wide points: The presence of abundant clonotypes contaminating from the bulk population was possible in FACS-sorted repertoires. CD4 and CD8 compartments shared a small share of clonotypes.

The material sequenced was CD4+ T cells sorted from PBMCs, taken 5 days after the yellow fever booster vaccination. This chain joins TRBV14 and TRBJ2-3; tentatively, D is TRBD1 (7 bases). This sequence originates from a man aged 18-30 years who received the YFV17D yellow fever vaccine. The CDR3 bases are TGTGCCAGCAGCCACCAGGGGGGAGATACGCAGTATTTT. Protein sequence: CASSHQGGDTQYF.